The 8 T cell receptor beta chains below all came from one sample that was sequenced in a study of monozygotic twins with inflammatory bowel disease. TCRdb reworked the 5' RACE reads into one entry per CDR3 protein, no DNA. This table holds roughly 200,000 distinct CDR3 sequences. Specimen: blood. The origin of the receptors is a human donor with ulcerative colitis or Crohn's disease, or a healthy co-twin of an affected twin (not recorded which).

The chain has TRBV24-1 and TRBJ1-2; the D gene TCRdb calls, TRBD1, cannot be checked with no DNA. Germline V CDR1 and CDR2: KGHDR, SFDVKD. This CDR3 has 15 amino acids. CDR3 in amino acids: CATSDSRWQPYGYTF.

The chain recombines TRBV5-4 with TRBJ1-5; TCRdb's D call, TRBD1, is unchecked because there is no DNA. The CDR3 consists of 15 residues. Germline values: CDR1 SGHNT, CDR2 YYREEE (reference sequence). CDR3 sequence reads: CASSPGGQANQPQHF.

The CDR3 region is CASSPAAGFVTQYF. This chain uses TRBV12-3 or TRBV12-4 with TRBJ2-5; no DNA is available, so the TRBD2 call from TCRdb remains unchecked. The CDR3 consists of 14 residues.

The chain couples TRBV5-1 to TRBJ1-4; without DNA, the TCRdb call of TRBD1 cannot be checked. Germline V CDR1 and CDR2: SGHRS, YFSETQ. This CDR3 contains 14 residues. CDR3 sequence: CASGEQGLREKLFF. The entire variable domain, with the rest obtained from reference TRBV5-1 and TRBJ1-4, is as follows: KAGVTQTPRYLIKTRGQQVTLSCSPISGHRSVSWYQQTPGQGLQFLFEYFSETQRNKGNFPGRFSGRQFSNSRSEMNVSTLELGDSALYLCASGEQGLREKLFFGSGTQLSVL.

V is TRBV5-1 and J is TRBJ1-1. The germline CDR1 and CDR2 sequences are SGHRS and YFSETQ. The CDR3 is 16 residues long. The CDR3 protein is CASSLVPVAVNTEAFF.

This chain uses TRBV5-1 with TRBJ2-6; the D gene TCRdb calls, TRBD1, cannot be checked with no DNA. CDR3 length: 16 residues. Germline V CDR1 and CDR2: SGHRS, YFSETQ. This chain's CDR3 is CASLETGHSGANVLTF.

The chain is built from TRBV5-6 and TRBJ1-2. Per germline, CDR1 SGHDT and CDR2 YYEEEE. The CDR3 contains 13 residues. Here the CDR3 reads CASRPDIAGGYTF.

This chain connects TRBV18 to TRBJ1-5. The CDR3 is 15 residues long. The germline CDR1 and CDR2 sequences are KGHSH and LQKENI. Here the CDR3 reads CASSPLDGNNQPQHF. The whole variable domain, filled in from reference TRBV18 and TRBJ1-5, reads NAGVMQNPRHLVRRRGQEARLRCSPMKGHSHVYWYRQLPEEGLKFMVYLQKENIIDESGMPKERFSAEFPKEGPSILRIQQVVRGDSAAYFCASSPLDGNNQPQHFGDGTRLSIL.